Shown below are 22 T cell receptor beta chains from a single sample sequenced in a study of shared clonotypes between healthy human individuals. Naive CD8 cells comprised CD45RO-negative, CCR7-positively selected cells, excluding terminally differentiated effector memory CD45RA+ cells. Generated by immunoSEQ multiplex PCR, the TCRdb table keeps only in-frame clones and is missing some. Of about 750,000 clones in the sample, more than 85% were seen once. The specimen sequenced was naive CD8+ T cells sorted from blood. These TCRs come from a man in his thirties or forties in good health.

The rearrangement links TRBV9 to TRBJ1-1; D is unclear. CDR1 SGDLS and CDR2 YYNGEE come from the germline V gene. Between the trimmed V and J ends, which lost 0 bases and 2 bases, there was a span of 8 bases. The CDR3 is 14 amino acids. Here the CDR3 reads CASSVAGRNTEAFF. CDR3 in DNA: TGTGCCAGCAGCGTAGCGGGGAGAAACACTGAAGCTTTCTTT.

The chain couples TRBV12-5 to TRBJ2-5; a possible D gene is TRBD1 (5 bases). The CDR3 contains 15 residues. V lost 9 bases to trimming and J lost 4 bases, with 21 bases between them. Germline lookup yields CDR1 LGHNT and CDR2 FRNRAP. CDR3 sequence reads: CARMGPRGWRETQYF. In nucleotides, the CDR3 is TGTGCTAGGATGGGCCCAAGGGGATGGAGAGAGACCCAGTACTTC.

The sample holds a few counts of this clone. The chain uses TRBV28 and TRBJ1-1; D gene ambiguous. Per the germline V gene, CDR1 is MDHEN and CDR2 is SYDVKM. Trimming pared 2 bases from V and 9 bases from J, leaving 13 bases between. The CDR3 spans 13 residues. CDR3 nucleotide sequence: TGTGCCAGCAGTTTAGATTCGGTCAGCCAAGCTTTCTTT. Protein product: CASSLDSVSQAFF.

This clone appeared a single time. This rearrangement joins TRBV7-9 to TRBJ2-7; TRBD1 aligns across 7 bases. V shed 3 bases and J 2 bases; nucleotides not matched to a gene: 1. Looked up from germline, CDR1 is SEHNR and CDR2 is FQNEAQ (reference sequence). The CDR3 contains 13 residues. This CDR3 reads CASSFTGAYEQYF. CDR3 nucleotides: TGTGCCAGCAGCTTCACAGGGGCCTACGAGCAGTACTTC.

The rearrangement joins TRBV4-1 to TRBJ1-1; possibly TRBD1 for D (6 bases). Germline V gene sequence: CDR1 MGHRA, CDR2 YSYEKL. There are 16 residues in the CDR3. The V end was cut by 8 bases, the J end by 2 bases, with 21 bases between. CDR3 in DNA: TGCGCCAGCTCCTTGTCCATATACAGGGTAAACACTGAAGCTTTCTTT. Its translation is CASSLSIYRVNTEAFF.

The chain links TRBV9 to TRBJ2-3; TRBD2 matches at 8 bases. CDR1 SGDLS and CDR2 YYNGEE come from the germline V gene. The length of the CDR3 is 17 residues. The V gene end was trimmed by 0 bases and the J gene end by 3 bases; junction bases not matched to a gene: 9. CDR3 sequence: CASSVVPSGPDTDTQYF. CDR3 bases: TGTGCCAGCAGCGTAGTCCCTAGCGGGCCAGATACAGATACGCAGTATTTT.

This clone was counted once. V usage is TRBV7-9 and J usage is TRBJ2-7; 12 nucleotides match TRBD2. The CDR3 has 15 residues. J was trimmed by 5 bases and V by 5 bases; bases with no gene match: 7. The germline V gene has CDR1 SEHNR and CDR2 FQNEAQ (reference sequence). The CDR3 DNA reads TGTGCCAGCAGCCCGCGACTAGCGGGAGATCACGAGCAGTACTTC. Residues: CASSPRLAGDHEQYF.

The rearrangement links TRBV6-5 to TRBJ1-5, with no clear D. Germline V CDR1 and CDR2: MNHEY, SVGAGI. V lost 7 bases and J 7 bases, leaving 17 bases between the germline ends. The CDR3 totals 14 residues. In DNA, the CDR3 is TGTGCCAGCAAAAACCCGGGCAGGAGGCAGCCCCAGCATTTT. It translates to CASKNPGRRQPQHF.

The chain is built from TRBV5-1 and TRBJ2-1; TRBD2 agrees at 9 bases. The junction had 7 bases not matched to a gene; V was cut back by 3 bases and J by 0 bases. This CDR3 spans 17 amino acids. Germline V gene lookup returns CDR1 SGHRS and CDR2 YFSETQ. CDR3 in amino acids: CASSSGLAINSYNEQFF. The CDR3 coding sequence is TGCGCCAGCAGCTCCGGACTAGCGATAAACTCCTACAATGAGCAGTTCTTC.

The rearrangement uses TRBV27 and TRBJ2-6; D gene unclear. The germline V gene has CDR1 MNHEY and CDR2 SMNVEV (reference sequence). V gave up 0 bases and J gave up 0 bases, with 9 bases separating them. This CDR3 region has 17 residues. DNA of the CDR3: TGTGCCAGCAGTTTATCGGCTGATAACTCTGGGGCCAACGTCCTGACTTTC. Translated: CASSLSADNSGANVLTF.

The chain has TRBV6-1 and TRBJ2-1; a weak D match, TRBD1 (5 bases). Trimming took off 2 bases at V and 8 bases at J, with 37 bases between the two ends. The germline V gene encodes CDR1 MNHNS and CDR2 SASEGT. This CDR3 contains 22 residues. DNA of the CDR3: TGTGCCAGCAGTGAACTACCTAAAATCCCAGGACAATTTTCAAGTGCAAACGATGAGCAGTTCTTC. Encoded protein: CASSELPKIPGQFSSANDEQFF.

The chain's CDR3 is CASSRLAVSYEQYF. The CDR3 DNA sequence: TGTGCCAGCAGTAGGCTAGCGGTGTCCTACGAGCAGTACTTC. J is TRBJ2-7 and V is TRBV14; 7 bases align to TRBD2. V gave up 6 bases and J gave up 1 base; unmatched junction bases: 6. The CDR3 sequence is 14 residues long. Per the germline V gene, CDR1 is SGHDN and CDR2 is FVKESK.

This chain links TRBV28 with TRBJ2-5; D unresolved. Trimming cost V 2 bases and J 5 bases, with 9 bases left between them. Germline loops: CDR1 MDHEN, CDR2 SYDVKM. This CDR3 is 13 amino acids long. DNA of the CDR3: TGTGCCAGCAGTTTACTGGCCGGGGAGACCCAGTACTTC. Encoded protein: CASSLLAGETQYF.

The rearrangement uses TRBV7-8 and TRBJ2-3, with D possibly TRBD1 on 6 matching bases. V lost 5 bases, J lost 12 bases, and 27 bases lay in between. The germline CDR1 and CDR2 sequences are SGHVS and FQNEAQ. The CDR3 is made up of 16 amino acids. CDR3 coding DNA: TGTGCCAGCAGCGAAACCGGGACACCGTGGTTACCTTACCAGTATTTT. Amino acids: CASSETGTPWLPYQYF.

This sequence joins TRBV27 and TRBJ2-2; D uncertain. This CDR3 spans 13 amino acids. Germline CDR1 and CDR2: MNHEY and SMNVEV (reference sequence). The germline V and J ends were trimmed by 7 bases and 1 base, with 7 bases remaining between them. As DNA, the CDR3 is TGTGCCAGCACGGTGATGAACACCGGGGAGCTGTTTTTT. Amino acids: CASTVMNTGELFF.

The sample holds one count of this clone. This chain links TRBV27 with TRBJ2-7; unclear D gene. Trimming took off 0 bases at V and 4 bases at J, with 10 bases between the two ends. The CDR3 runs 14 residues. CDR1 is MNHEY and CDR2 is SMNVEV in the germline V gene (reference sequence). CDR3 sequence: CASSLSSDGYEQYF. In nucleotides, the CDR3 is TGTGCCAGCAGTTTATCCTCCGATGGGTACGAGCAGTACTTC.

This clone was seen a single time. Other nucleotide sequences in the sample specify the same CDR3. The chain combines TRBV11-3 with TRBJ2-1; a weak D match, TRBD2 (6 bases). CDR1 is SGHNT, CDR2 YENEEA, per germline. Trimming left V 4 bases short and J 4 bases short, with 8 bases between. CDR3 length: 13 amino acids. The CDR3 is CASSSRGYNEQFF. For the CDR3, the DNA is TGTGCCAGCAGCTCCCGGGGGTACAATGAGCAGTTCTTC.

This rearrangement joins TRBV19 to TRBJ2-2; TRBD1 is a possible D gene (5 bases). This CDR3 has 15 amino acids. The V end lost 8 bases, the J end lost 5 bases, and 18 bases lay between the germline ends. Looked up from germline, CDR1 is LNHDA and CDR2 is SQIVND (reference sequence). CDR3 region: CASSNPQGWTGELFF. For the CDR3, the DNA is TGTGCCAGTTCTAACCCCCAGGGTTGGACCGGGGAGCTGTTTTTT.

The J gene is TRBJ2-7, the V gene TRBV18; 9 nucleotides match TRBD1. Germline CDR1 KGHSH, CDR2 LQKENI. V lost 4 bases, J lost 3 bases, and 7 bases stayed unmatched. This CDR3 spans 15 amino acids. CDR3 DNA sequence: TGTGCCAGCTCACGCAACCGGGACAGGGTCTACGAGCAGTACTTC. Translated: CASSRNRDRVYEQYF. Full variable domain (rest looked up from reference TRBV18 and TRBJ2-7): NAGVMQNPRHLVRRRGQEARLRCSPMKGHSHVYWYRQLPEEGLKFMVYLQKENIIDESGMPKERFSAEFPKEGPSILRIQQVVRGDSAAYFCASSRNRDRVYEQYFGPGTRLTVT.

The sample holds one count of this clone. The junction shows a germline mismatch at one end, possibly a read error. This rearrangement joins TRBV6-1 to TRBJ1-2; D unclear. Germline CDR1 is MNHNS and CDR2 is SASEGT. CDR3 length: 10 residues. This CDR3 is CASSEGAGGF. CDR3 nucleotide sequence: TGTGCCAGCAGTGAAGGGGCGGGCGGCTTC.

This chain links TRBV5-4 with TRBJ2-7; TRBD1 might be the D (6 bases). The CDR3 consists of 14 residues. Germline CDR1 is SGHNT and CDR2 is YYREEE (reference sequence). The V gene lost 2 bases and the J gene lost 2 bases, with 11 bases spanning the gap. Written as DNA, the CDR3 is TGTGCCAGCAGCTTTCGGGACATTCCCTACGAGCAGTACTTC. This codes for CASSFRDIPYEQYF.

The chain carries TRBV5-8 and TRBJ1-2; D is perhaps TRBD1 (5 bases). The CDR3 consists of 18 residues. The V and J ends lost 0 bases and 3 bases respectively, with 21 bases between them. Per the germline V gene, CDR1 is SGHTS and CDR2 is YDEGEE. CDR3 DNA sequence: TGTGCCAGCAGCTTGGGATTATTTTTTGGCAGGGAGGACTATGGCTACACCTTC. This translates into CASSLGLFFGREDYGYTF.